Below are 26 T cell receptor beta chains sequenced from a single sample in a study of T-cell reconstitution after alpha-beta-depleted transplantation in children. Their antigens remain unidentified. The TCRbeta library was prepared with unique molecular identifiers. TCRdb ran MiXCR on the PCR reads and lists one entry per CDR3 protein. The data hold about 300,000 distinct CDR3 sequences, with less than 9.5% observed a single time. Study-level points and caveats: One year after transplant, T-cell counts and diversity came mostly from newly produced T cells.

This material consisted of peripheral blood, taken 360 days after TCRalphabeta/CD19-depleted stem cell transplant. Receptors originate from a female patient between 2 and 10 years old who had a stem cell transplant for Fanconi anemia, so the T cells may come from the graft donor.

This chain uses TRBV5-6 with TRBJ2-1, with D unclear. V shed 7 bases and J shed 4 bases, with 18 bases lying between them. CDR1 SGHDT and CDR2 YYEEEE come from the germline V gene. CDR3 length equals 15 residues. For the CDR3, the DNA is TGTGCCAGCGGCCCCGCAGGTCTCCTGTACAATGAGCAGTTCTTC. Encoded protein: CASGPAGLLYNEQFF. Supplemented by reference TRBV5-6 and TRBJ2-1, the full variable domain reads DAGVTQSPTHLIKTRGQQVTLRCSPKSGHDTVSWYQQALGQGPQFIFQYYEEEERQRGNFPDRFSGHQFPNYSSELNVNALLLGDSALYLCASGPAGLLYNEQFFGPGTRLTVL.

The rearrangement joins TRBV7-9 to TRBJ2-7, with 7 bases identical to TRBD1. Germline V gene sequence: CDR1 SEHNR, CDR2 FQNEAQ (reference sequence). There are 14 residues in the CDR3. The trim removed 4 bases at V and 5 bases at J, leaving 8 bases unmatched. DNA of the CDR3: TGTGCCAGCAGCTCTAACAGACAGGGCCACGAGCAGTACGTC. It encodes CASSSNRQGHEQYV.

This clonotype was counted many times. The V call is TRBV27, the J call TRBJ2-7; the match to TRBD1 covers 7 bases. Germline V lookup: CDR1 MNHEY, CDR2 SMNVEV (reference sequence). Trimming removed 4 bases from V and 3 bases from J; junction bases left unmatched: 6. CDR3 length: 14 amino acids. The CDR3 DNA follows: TGTGCCAGCAGTTACGCGGACAGGATCTACGAGCAGTACTTC. Residues: CASSYADRIYEQYF.

This clonotype occurred many times. The gene calls are TRBV5-1 and TRBJ2-1, with 8 bases that match TRBD2. Per germline, CDR1 SGHRS and CDR2 YFSETQ. The CDR3 spans 16 residues. Trimming took 2 bases from V and 0 from J; bases not matched to a gene: 4. The CDR3 sequence is CASSLLADSSYNEQFF. DNA for the CDR3: TGCGCCAGCAGCTTACTAGCGGACAGCTCCTACAATGAGCAGTTCTTC.

This clonotype was detected many times. The chain joins TRBV28 to TRBJ2-7, with TRBD2 as a possible D gene (5 bases). The CDR3 spans 15 residues. With 6 bases removed from V and 3 bases from J, the gap between germline ends came to 18 bases. Germline loops: CDR1 MDHEN, CDR2 SYDVKM. The CDR3 reads CASRPGIGPYYEQYF. CDR3 sequence (DNA): TGTGCCAGCAGACCGGGGATAGGGCCCTACTACGAGCAGTACTTC.

At least ten counts were recorded for this clonotype. Here the CDR3 reads CASSLESVFSGFYEQYF. CDR3 nucleotide sequence: TGTGCCAGCAGCTTAGAATCCGTCTTTAGCGGATTCTACGAGCAGTACTTC. The chain links TRBV11-2 to TRBJ2-7; tentatively, D is TRBD2 (6 bases). The V and J ends lost 0 bases and 3 bases respectively, with 18 bases between them. This CDR3 contains 17 residues. The germline V gene has CDR1 SGHAT and CDR2 FQNNGV.

This clonotype was seen ten or more times. The chain recombines TRBV5-1 with TRBJ1-1; D is ambiguous. This CDR3 region has 12 residues. Germline CDR1 SGHRS, CDR2 YFSETQ. Trimming took 2 bases from V and 5 from J, leaving 7 bases between them. The CDR3 spells CASSFIGTEAFF. The DNA of the CDR3 is TGCGCCAGCAGCTTTATAGGGACTGAAGCTTTCTTT.

There are many counts of this clonotype. The chain carries TRBV9 and TRBJ1-2, with 7 nucleotides matching TRBD1. The CDR3 loop spans 13 amino acids. V dropped 0 bases and J dropped 7; count of bases not matched to a gene: 3. Germline V gene sequence: CDR1 SGDLS, CDR2 YYNGEE. The chain's CDR3 is CASSVETGFGYTF. The CDR3 nucleotides are TGTGCCAGCAGCGTAGAGACAGGGTTTGGCTACACCTTC.

This clonotype was seen only a few times. The genes are TRBV6-2 or TRBV6-3 and TRBJ1-2; D unclear. This CDR3 contains 20 residues. Trimming took off 2 bases at V and 0 bases at J, with 25 bases between the two ends. CDR1 and CDR2 (germline): MNHEY, SVGEGT. Here the CDR3 reads CASSYLESEVLPSANYGYTF. CDR3 sequence (DNA): TGTGCCAGCAGTTACCTCGAGAGCGAAGTTTTGCCATCAGCTAACTATGGCTACACCTTC.

This clonotype was observed a handful of times. The chain combines TRBV6-1 with TRBJ1-3, with no clear D. Germline V lookup: CDR1 MNHNS, CDR2 SASEGT. This CDR3 contains 15 residues. V gave up 6 bases and J gave up 0 bases, with 12 bases separating them. The CDR3 nucleotides are TGTGCCAGCAGCCGGCCGGGGAGCTCTGGAAACACCATATATTTT. This encodes CASSRPGSSGNTIYF.

This clonotype was found many times. V and J are TRBV28 and TRBJ1-2; D is unclear. V was cut by 7 bases and J by 8 bases, with 17 bases left in between. This CDR3 spans 13 amino acids. CDR1 and CDR2 (germline): MDHEN, SYDVKM. The CDR3 here is CASTFRPDGGYTF. In DNA form, the CDR3 reads TGTGCCAGCACCTTTCGGCCGGATGGGGGCTACACCTTC.

This clonotype occurred many times. The rearrangement joins TRBV10-2 to TRBJ1-5; 7 positions match TRBD1. The CDR3 runs to 16 residues. CDR1 is WSHSY and CDR2 is SAAADI in the germline V gene. Trimming took 3 bases from V and 4 from J; bases not matched to a gene: 9. CDR3 loop: CASSDHTGVQNQPQHF. CDR3 in DNA: TGCGCCAGCAGTGACCACACAGGGGTCCAGAATCAGCCCCAGCATTTT.

A few counts support this clonotype. J is TRBJ2-3 and V is TRBV7-3; TRBD2 matches at 9 bases. The CDR3 runs to 16 residues. J gave up 6 bases and V 2 bases, and 9 bases lay outside the gene matches. Germline V gene data show CDR1 as SGHTA and CDR2 as FQGTGA. The CDR3 DNA sequence: TGTGCCAGCAGCTTATTGGCGGGAGGGCCTTATGATACGCAGTATTTT. It is translated as CASSLLAGGPYDTQYF.

The chain carries TRBV3-1 and TRBJ2-7, with D uncertain. Germline assignment: CDR1 LGHDT and CDR2 YNNKEL (reference sequence). CDR3 length: 15 amino acids. V was cut by 0 bases and J by 2 bases, with 11 bases left in between. CDR3 protein: CASSQDRPSTYEQYF. CDR3 sequence (DNA): TGTGCCAGCAGCCAAGATAGGCCAAGTACCTACGAGCAGTACTTC.

This clonotype has just a few counts. The junction departs from the called germline gene at one end, perhaps through a read error. The gene calls are TRBV6-2 or TRBV6-3 and TRBJ2-7; 11 bases are shared with TRBD1. This CDR3 spans 11 amino acids. Germline V lookup: CDR1 MNHEY, CDR2 SVGEGT. The CDR3 nucleotides are TGTGCCAGCAGTCGGGGACAGGGGGGAACTTTC. Protein: CASSRGQGGTF.

V and J are TRBV6-5 and TRBJ2-1; 8 positions match TRBD2. Germline CDR1 is MNHEY and CDR2 is SVGAGI. The trim removed 0 bases at V and 7 bases at J, leaving 5 bases unmatched. The CDR3 is 15 residues long. The DNA for the CDR3 is TGTGCCAGCAGTTACTCCAGCGGGAGCCTGAATGAGCAGTTCTTC. Protein sequence: CASSYSSGSLNEQFF.

This clonotype showed up just a few times. The chain links TRBV3-1 to TRBJ1-1; no firm D call. The CDR3 totals 13 residues. V lost 3 bases and J 5 bases, leaving 10 bases between the germline ends. Germline CDR1 reads LGHDT; CDR2 reads YNNKEL (reference sequence). The DNA for the CDR3 is TGTGCCAGCAGCCACACGACGAATACTGAAGCTTTCTTT. It encodes CASSHTTNTEAFF.

The chain combines TRBV12-3 or TRBV12-4 with TRBJ1-4; D unresolved. Trimming pared 6 bases from V and 7 bases from J, leaving 12 bases between. This CDR3 contains 13 residues. CDR3 loop: CASSRFAGEKLFF. The CDR3 region has the DNA TGTGCCAGCAGCCGTTTCGCCGGTGAAAAACTGTTTTTT.

The chain combines TRBV20-1 with TRBJ2-7, with TRBD2 matching 10 bases. The germline V gene has CDR1 DFQATT and CDR2 SNEGSKA (reference sequence). There are 14 residues in the CDR3. V trimming: 0 bases; J trimming: 7 bases; junction bases outside the gene matches: 6. CDR3 nucleotides: TGCAGTGCTAGAGAGCTAGCGGGAGTCGGGGAGCAGTACTTC. It translates to CSARELAGVGEQYF.

The sample holds many counts of this clonotype. This chain uses TRBV3-1 with TRBJ2-1; no reliable D call. Deletions cut 4 bases from V and 6 bases from J, with 10 bases between. The CDR3 is made up of 13 amino acids. Germline V lookup: CDR1 LGHDT, CDR2 YNNKEL (reference sequence). The CDR3 reads CASSPRPRNEQFF. In DNA, the CDR3 is TGTGCCAGCAGCCCCCGACCCCGCAATGAGCAGTTCTTC.

This clonotype was counted many times. J is TRBJ2-3 and V is TRBV28, with 11 bases that match TRBD2. This CDR3 spans 17 amino acids. V gave up 0 bases and J gave up 7 bases; unmatched junction bases: 9. The germline V gene encodes CDR1 MDHEN and CDR2 SYDVKM. The CDR3 region has the DNA TGTGCCAGCAGTTTATGGGAGACTAGCGGGGACCCATATACGCAGTATTTT. Its translation is CASSLWETSGDPYTQYF.

The chain has TRBV6-1 and TRBJ1-3; D gene unclear. The CDR3 contains 15 residues. Germline CDR1 and CDR2: MNHNS and SASEGT. The V and J ends lost 8 bases and 0 bases respectively, with 14 bases between them. In nucleotides, the CDR3 is TGTGCCAGCTATAAGCCCGCGAGCTCTGGAAACACCATATATTTT. Translated, it gives CASYKPASSGNTIYF.

This clonotype was seen many times. The chain combines TRBV5-5 with TRBJ2-5; D might be TRBD1 (5 bases). The CDR3 has 15 amino acids. V was trimmed by 4 bases and J by 2 bases, leaving 15 bases between them. CDR1 is SGHKS, CDR2 YYEKEE, per germline (reference sequence). DNA for the CDR3: TGTGCCAGCAGCCTAGGGGCCGACAGACAAGAGACCCAGTACTTC. It is translated as CASSLGADRQETQYF.

A few counts support this clonotype. The rearrangement links TRBV28 to TRBJ2-5; no clear D gene. Germline assignment: CDR1 MDHEN and CDR2 SYDVKM. The CDR3 covers 13 residues. V was clipped by 11 bases and J by 4 bases, with 17 bases between them. CDR3 amino acids: CASADSRRETQYF. For the CDR3, the DNA is TGTGCCTCTGCCGACTCGAGAAGAGAGACCCAGTACTTC.

This clonotype was counted many times. This rearrangement joins TRBV6-5 to TRBJ2-7, with 7 positions matching TRBD1. Per germline, CDR1 MNHEY and CDR2 SVGAGI. The junction had 3 bases not matched to a gene; V was cut back by 2 bases and J by 2 bases. The CDR3 totals 14 residues. The CDR3 region has the DNA TGTGCCAGCAGTTACCGGGACAGAGCCTACGAGCAGTACGTC. Translated: CASSYRDRAYEQYV.

This clonotype was seen repeatedly, ten times or more. The chain employs TRBV5-6 and TRBJ2-5; D is perhaps TRBD1 or TRBD2 (5 bases each). Germline CDR1 reads SGHDT; CDR2 reads YYEEEE. Trimming shortened V by 3 bases and J by 3 bases, and 18 bases separated the two germline ends. This CDR3 is 16 amino acids long. The CDR3 spells CASSSTGTDTKETQYF. DNA of the CDR3: TGTGCCAGCAGCTCCACCGGGACGGATACAAAAGAGACCCAGTACTTC.